A single sample is the source of the 18 T cell receptor beta chains below, sequenced in a study of tumour-infiltrating T cells in Burkitt lymphoma. TCRdb's copy holds only in-frame clones and misses some; the assay was immunoSEQ multiplex PCR. The repertoire consists of around 4,500 clones, with 24% occurring once and the leading ten covering less than 30%. The sequenced material came from tumor tissue. These receptor sequences come from a human donor with diffuse large B-cell lymphoma.

A few counts support this clone. This chain joins TRBV9 and TRBJ1-1; D might be TRBD1 (5 bases). The germline V gene encodes CDR1 SGDLS and CDR2 YYNGEE. There are 14 residues in the CDR3. The V end was cut by 4 bases, the J end by 4 bases, with 14 bases between. The CDR3 protein is CASSSYGGGTEAFF. The CDR3 bases are TGTGCCAGCAGCTCCTACGGTGGGGGCACTGAAGCTTTCTTT.

The chain has TRBV4-2 and TRBJ1-1; D possibly corresponds to TRBD1 (5 bases). The V gene's germline CDR1 is LGHNA and CDR2 YNFKEQ. The CDR3 is 14 amino acids. With 4 bases removed from V and 1 base from J, the gap between germline ends came to 10 bases. CDR3 protein: CASSPAGGNTEAFF. The CDR3 region has the DNA TGTGCCAGCAGCCCAGCGGGGGGGAACACTGAAGCTTTCTTT.

The chain has TRBV5-8 and TRBJ1-2, with D unclear. Germline lookup yields CDR1 SGHTS and CDR2 YDEGEE. This CDR3 contains 15 residues. V was cut by 0 bases and J by 6 bases, with 15 bases left in between. The CDR3 loop reads CASSLDLPGRDGYTF. In nucleotides, the CDR3 is TGTGCCAGCAGCTTGGACCTACCCGGCCGGGATGGCTACACCTTC.

V gene TRBV5-1 combines with J gene TRBJ2-1; D tentatively reads TRBD1 or TRBD2 (6 bases each). This CDR3 has 16 residues. Germline V lookup: CDR1 SGHRS, CDR2 YFSETQ. Trimming shortened V by 0 bases and J by 4 bases, and 14 bases separated the two germline ends. The CDR3 here is CASSLASRGRYNEQFF. The DNA of the CDR3 is TGCGCCAGCAGCTTGGCTAGCCGGGGGCGGTACAATGAGCAGTTCTTC.

This clone was counted once. This chain links TRBV6-5 with TRBJ1-1; D possibly corresponds to TRBD1 (5 bases). The CDR3 is made up of 14 amino acids. Germline lookup yields CDR1 MNHEY and CDR2 SVGAGI. V was pared by 8 bases and J by 3 bases, with 16 bases between. CDR3 nucleotides: TGTGCCAGCGGGGGGGGACGGGCCGACACTGAAGCTTTCTTT. As protein: CASGGGRADTEAFF.

The table lists this clone with a few counts. The rearrangement links TRBV4-2 to TRBJ2-7; 8 positions agree with TRBD1. The CDR3 extends over 15 amino acids. Trimming at V came to 4 bases and at J to 5 bases, leaving 10 bases not matched to a gene. Germline CDR1 and CDR2: LGHNA and YNFKEQ. The CDR3 spells CASSPNQGAPDEQYF. In DNA, the CDR3 is TGTGCCAGCAGCCCGAACCAGGGGGCGCCTGACGAGCAGTACTTC.

V usage is TRBV7-9 and J usage is TRBJ2-3; D is uncertain. Trimming stripped 5 bases from V and 6 bases from J, with 9 bases between. Germline values: CDR1 SEHNR, CDR2 FQNEAQ (reference sequence). The CDR3 has 12 amino acids. The CDR3 DNA is TGTGCCAGCAGCGTTGGATCGGATACGCAGTATTTT. Amino acids: CASSVGSDTQYF.

This clone is labeled as large. The chain combines TRBV29-1 with TRBJ1-2; TRBD1 is a possible D gene (6 bases). This CDR3 is built from 13 residues. Per germline, CDR1 SQVTM and CDR2 ANQGSEA. With 7 bases removed from V and 0 bases from J, the gap between germline ends came to 12 bases. CDR3 region: CSGGDTSNYGYTF. In DNA, the CDR3 is TGCAGCGGGGGGGACACTTCTAACTATGGCTACACCTTC.

CDR3 DNA: TGTGCCAGCAGCTTCCGTTTGGAAGGACTAGCGGGAGGGCCCTCGAGTAACAATGAGCAGTTCTTC. It codes for CASSFRLEGLAGGPSSNNEQFF. The V call is TRBV7-6, the J call TRBJ2-1, with 15 bases that match TRBD2. CDR1 SGHVS and CDR2 FNYEAQ come from the germline V gene. Germline trimming cut 3 bases from V and 5 bases from J; bases unmatched to any gene: 20. The CDR3 is made up of 22 amino acids.

This clone has just a few counts. The chain is built from TRBV7-9 and TRBJ1-1; TRBD1 aligns across 8 bases. Germline assignment: CDR1 SEHNR and CDR2 FQNEAQ (reference sequence). The CDR3 is 14 amino acids. Trimming removed 5 bases from V and 1 base from J; junction bases left unmatched: 3. The CDR3 region has the DNA TGTGCCAGCAGCCAAACAGGGGGGAACACTGAAGCTTTCTTT. This sequence encodes CASSQTGGNTEAFF.

The chain carries TRBV4-3 and TRBJ1-4; weak D call: TRBD1 (5 bases). The germline V and J ends were trimmed by 1 base and 8 bases, with 11 bases remaining between them. The CDR3 extends over 14 amino acids. Per the germline V gene, CDR1 is LGHNA and CDR2 is YSLEER. CDR3 sequence reads: CASSQGGLGEKLFF. For the CDR3, the DNA is TGCGCCAGCAGCCAAGGGGGGTTGGGGGAAAAACTGTTTTTT.

This chain links TRBV29-1 with TRBJ2-1, with D perhaps matching TRBD2 (6 bases). The CDR3 totals 14 residues. In germline, CDR1 is SQVTM, CDR2 ANQGSEA. With 6 bases removed from V and 0 bases from J, the gap between germline ends came to 12 bases. Here the CDR3 reads CSVRDWSSYNEQFF. The CDR3, as DNA: TGCAGCGTCCGGGACTGGAGCTCCTACAATGAGCAGTTCTTC.

By share of the sample, this clone is medium-sized. The V and J genes are TRBV10-3 and TRBJ1-5; D is perhaps TRBD1 (5 bases). Trimming left V 7 bases short and J 1 base short, with 11 bases between. The CDR3 length is 14 residues. Looked up from germline, CDR1 is ENHRY and CDR2 is SYGVKD. For the CDR3, the DNA is TGTGCCATCAAGGGGACCGGGAGCAATCAGCCCCAGCATTTT. This gives the protein CAIKGTGSNQPQHF.

This clone is categorized as large. The gene calls are TRBV7-6 and TRBJ2-5; a possible D gene is TRBD2 (6 bases). Germline loops: CDR1 SGHVS, CDR2 FNYEAQ. This CDR3 comprises 14 residues. The V and J ends lost 5 bases and 2 bases respectively, with 12 bases between them. The DNA for the CDR3 is TGTGCCAGCAGCCCTATAGCGGCACAAGAGACCCAGTACTTC. Its translation: CASSPIAAQETQYF.

The chain couples TRBV6-5 to TRBJ2-1, with a tentative D call TRBD1 (6 bases). V was clipped by 6 bases and J by 7 bases, with 16 bases between them. CDR3 size: 14 residues. CDR1 and CDR2 from the germline V gene are MNHEY and SVGAGI. This CDR3 is CASRRDTSTNEQFF. As DNA, the CDR3 is TGTGCCAGCAGACGGGACACCTCGACTAATGAGCAGTTCTTC.

This chain uses TRBV28 with TRBJ1-5; no reliable D call. The germline CDR1 and CDR2 sequences are MDHEN and SYDVKM. This CDR3 comprises 16 residues. V was cut by 3 bases and J by 2 bases, with 14 bases left in between. The CDR3 sequence: CASSFGSSSGNQPQHF. In DNA, the CDR3 is TGTGCCAGCAGTTTTGGATCATCCAGTGGCAATCAGCCCCAGCATTTT.

This clone was detected once. This rearrangement joins TRBV9 to TRBJ2-1; 8 bases match TRBD2. After removal of 3 bases from V and 9 bases from J, the junction contained 8 bases not matched to a gene. Germline V gene sequence: CDR1 SGDLS, CDR2 YYNGEE. The CDR3 length is 14 residues. CDR3 in DNA: TGTGCCAGCAGCGAGGGGACTAGGTCGTTTGAGCAGTTCTTC. This codes for CASSEGTRSFEQFF.

The gene calls are TRBV7-2 and TRBJ2-4; D remains unclear. The CDR3 contains 13 residues. Trimming left V 5 bases short and J 4 bases short, with 9 bases between. Germline CDR1 reads SGHTA; CDR2 reads FQGNSA. CDR3 residues: CASSPDGKNIQYF. The CDR3 nucleotides read TGTGCCAGCAGCCCGGACGGAAAAAACATTCAGTACTTC.